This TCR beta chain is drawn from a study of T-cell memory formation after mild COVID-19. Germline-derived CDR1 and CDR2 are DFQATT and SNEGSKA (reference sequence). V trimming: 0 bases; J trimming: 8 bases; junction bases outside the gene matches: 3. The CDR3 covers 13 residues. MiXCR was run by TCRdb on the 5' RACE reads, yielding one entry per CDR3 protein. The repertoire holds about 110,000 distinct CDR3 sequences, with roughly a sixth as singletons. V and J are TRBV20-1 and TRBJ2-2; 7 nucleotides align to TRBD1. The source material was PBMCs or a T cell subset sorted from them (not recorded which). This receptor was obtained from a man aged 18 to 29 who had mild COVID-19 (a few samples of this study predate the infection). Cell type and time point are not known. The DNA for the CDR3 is TGCAGTGCTAGAGATTACAGGGGTGGGGAGCTGTTTTTT. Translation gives CSARDYRGGELFF.